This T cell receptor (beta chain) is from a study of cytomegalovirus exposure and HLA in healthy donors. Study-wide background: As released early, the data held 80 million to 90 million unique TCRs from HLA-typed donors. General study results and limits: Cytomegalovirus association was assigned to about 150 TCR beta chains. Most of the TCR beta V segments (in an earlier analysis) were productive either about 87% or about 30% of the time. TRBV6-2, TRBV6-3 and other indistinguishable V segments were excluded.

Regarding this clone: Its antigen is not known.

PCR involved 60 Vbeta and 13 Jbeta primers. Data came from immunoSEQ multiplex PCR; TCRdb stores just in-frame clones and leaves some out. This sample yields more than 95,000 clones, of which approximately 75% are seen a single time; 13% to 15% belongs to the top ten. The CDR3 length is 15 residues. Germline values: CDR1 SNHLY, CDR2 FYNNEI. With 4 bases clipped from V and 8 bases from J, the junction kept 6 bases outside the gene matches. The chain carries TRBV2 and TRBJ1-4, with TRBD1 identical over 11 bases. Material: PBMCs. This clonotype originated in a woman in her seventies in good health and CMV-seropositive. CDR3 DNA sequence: TGTGCCAGCAGTGCGGGACAGGGGGTATTAGAAAAACTGTTTTTT. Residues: CASSAGQGVLEKLFF.